This T cell receptor beta chain was identified in a study of T cell repertoires in aging, cancer and after chemotherapy. The V end was cut by 5 bases, the J end by 0 bases, with 11 bases between. Germline loops: CDR1 LNHDA, CDR2 SQIVND (reference sequence). The CDR3 consists of 16 residues. TCR beta rearrangements were amplified from peripheral blood genomic DNA. TRB rearrangements spanning V, D and J were amplified using mixed TRB-A/B primers. TCRdb re-derived calls from the multiplex PCR reads in MiXCR, one entry per CDR3 protein. The sample records 3,000 to 3,500 distinct CDR3 sequences, about 42% being singletons.

This sequence was found in a human donor with a solid tumor. Sequencing was done on a sample of blood. The chain links TRBV19 to TRBJ1-6; D not resolved. CDR3 sequence (DNA): TGTGCCAGTAGTGAGGAGTGGAGCTCCTATAATTCACCCCTCCACTTT. Translated: CASSEEWSSYNSPLHF.